This T cell receptor beta chain appears in the sequencing data of a study of blood T cell repertoires in COVID-19. V was trimmed by 5 bases and J by 1 base, leaving 15 bases between them. CDR3 size: 15 residues. Germline V gene lookup returns CDR1 SGHRS and CDR2 YFSETQ. Profiling relied on immunoSEQ multiplex PCR, and the TCRdb table lists in-frame clones only, not all of them. The sample contains under 150,000 clones, around 90% of which appear only once. Sequenced sample: peripheral blood. The source of this sequence is a woman between 50 and 59 years old with acute or convalescent COVID-19. This chain connects TRBV5-1 to TRBJ1-1; the D is unclear. In nucleotides, the CDR3 is TGCGCCAGCAGGAGGGAAGGAGGTGGGAACACTGAAGCTTTCTTT. This gives the protein CASRREGGGNTEAFF.